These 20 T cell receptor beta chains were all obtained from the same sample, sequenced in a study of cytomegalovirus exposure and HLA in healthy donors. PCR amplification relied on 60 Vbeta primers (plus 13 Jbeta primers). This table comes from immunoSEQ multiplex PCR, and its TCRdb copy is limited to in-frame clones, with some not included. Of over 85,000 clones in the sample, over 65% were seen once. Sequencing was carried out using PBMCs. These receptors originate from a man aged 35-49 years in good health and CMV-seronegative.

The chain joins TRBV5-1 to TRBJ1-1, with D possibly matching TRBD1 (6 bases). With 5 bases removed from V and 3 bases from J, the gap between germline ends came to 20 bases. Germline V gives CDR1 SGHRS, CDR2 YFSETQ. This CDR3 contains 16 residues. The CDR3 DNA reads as TGCGCCAGCAGACTAAATCGGGGGGCGATGGACACTGAAGCTTTCTTT. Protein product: CASRLNRGAMDTEAFF.

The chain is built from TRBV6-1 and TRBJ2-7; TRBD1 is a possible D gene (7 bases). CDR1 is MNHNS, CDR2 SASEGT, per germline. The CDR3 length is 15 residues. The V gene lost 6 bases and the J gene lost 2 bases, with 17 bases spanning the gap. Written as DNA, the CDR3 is TGTGCCAGCAGACCCCCGGAGGGGGCAACCTACGAGCAGTACTTC. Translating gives CASRPPEGATYEQYF.

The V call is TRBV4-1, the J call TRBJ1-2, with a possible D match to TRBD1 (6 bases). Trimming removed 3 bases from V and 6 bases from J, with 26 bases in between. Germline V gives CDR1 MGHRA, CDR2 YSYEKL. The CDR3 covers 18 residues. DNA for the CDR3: TGCGCCAGCAGCCAGCTGAGTGTCATGGCAGGGGCTATTGATGGCTACACCTTC. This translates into CASSQLSVMAGAIDGYTF.

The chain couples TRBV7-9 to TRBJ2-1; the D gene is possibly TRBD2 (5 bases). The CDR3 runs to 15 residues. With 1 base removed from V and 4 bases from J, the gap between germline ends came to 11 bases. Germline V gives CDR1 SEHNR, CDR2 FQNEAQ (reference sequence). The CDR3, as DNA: TGTGCCAGCAGCTTAGAACTAGTTTTGTACAATGAGCAGTTCTTC. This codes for CASSLELVLYNEQFF.

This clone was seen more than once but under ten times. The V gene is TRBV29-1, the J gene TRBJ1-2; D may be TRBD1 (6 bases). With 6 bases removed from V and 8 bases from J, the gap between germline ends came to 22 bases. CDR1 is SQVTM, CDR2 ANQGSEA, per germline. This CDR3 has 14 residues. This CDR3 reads CSVASDRSGFGYTF. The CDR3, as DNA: TGCAGCGTGGCGTCCGACAGGTCCGGATTCGGCTACACCTTC.

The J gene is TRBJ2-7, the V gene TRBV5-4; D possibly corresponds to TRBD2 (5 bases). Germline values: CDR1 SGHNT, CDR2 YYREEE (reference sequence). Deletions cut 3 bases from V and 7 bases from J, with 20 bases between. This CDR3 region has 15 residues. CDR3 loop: CASSSPDRYTGEQYF. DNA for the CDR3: TGTGCCAGCAGCTCCCCGGACCGGTACACGGGGGAGCAGTACTTC. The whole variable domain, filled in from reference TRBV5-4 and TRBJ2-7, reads ETGVTQSPTHLIKTRGQQVTLRCSSQSGHNTVSWYQQALGQGPQFIFQYYREEENGRGNFPPRFSGLQFPNYSSELNVNALELDDSALYLCASSSPDRYTGEQYFGPGTRLTVT.

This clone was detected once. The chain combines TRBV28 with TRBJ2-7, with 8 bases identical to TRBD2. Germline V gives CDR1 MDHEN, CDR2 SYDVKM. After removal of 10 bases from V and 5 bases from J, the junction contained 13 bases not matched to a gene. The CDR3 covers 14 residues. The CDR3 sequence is CATRGASGFNEQYF. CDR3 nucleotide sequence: TGTGCCACAAGGGGGGCTAGCGGGTTCAACGAGCAGTACTTC. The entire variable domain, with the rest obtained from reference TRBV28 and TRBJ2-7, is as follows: DVKVTQSSRYLVKRTGEKVFLECVQDMDHENMFWYRQDPGLGLRLIYFSYDVKMKEKGDIPEGYSVSREKKERFSLILESASTNQTSMYLCATRGASGFNEQYFGPGTRLTVT.

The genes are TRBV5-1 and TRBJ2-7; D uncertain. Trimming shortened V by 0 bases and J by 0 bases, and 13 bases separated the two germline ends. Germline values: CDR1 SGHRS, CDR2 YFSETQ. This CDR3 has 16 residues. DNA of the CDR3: TGCGCCAGCAGCTTGGAGCCCGTCGGTGGCTCCTACGAGCAGTACTTC. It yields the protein CASSLEPVGGSYEQYF.

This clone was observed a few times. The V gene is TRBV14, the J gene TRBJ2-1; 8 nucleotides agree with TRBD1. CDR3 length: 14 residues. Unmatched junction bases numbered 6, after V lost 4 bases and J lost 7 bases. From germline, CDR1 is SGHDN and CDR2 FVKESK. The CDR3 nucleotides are TGTGCCAGCAGCCTAAGGACAGGGCGGAATGAGCAGTTCTTC. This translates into CASSLRTGRNEQFF.

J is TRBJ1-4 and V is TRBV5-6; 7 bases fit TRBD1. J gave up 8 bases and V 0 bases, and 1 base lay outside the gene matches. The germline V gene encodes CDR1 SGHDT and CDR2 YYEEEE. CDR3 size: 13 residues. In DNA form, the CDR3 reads TGTGCCAGCAGCTTGGACAGGGGCGAAAAACTGTTTTTT. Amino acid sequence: CASSLDRGEKLFF.

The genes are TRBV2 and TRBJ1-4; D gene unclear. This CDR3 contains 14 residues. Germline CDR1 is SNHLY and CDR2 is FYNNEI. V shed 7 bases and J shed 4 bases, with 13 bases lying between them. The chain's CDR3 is CASTQDGLNEKLFF. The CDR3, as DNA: TGTGCCAGCACCCAGGACGGACTTAATGAAAAACTGTTTTTT. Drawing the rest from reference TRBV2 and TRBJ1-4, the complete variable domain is EPEVTQTPSHQVTQMGQEVILRCVPISNHLYFYWYRQILGQKVEFLVSFYNNEISEKSEIFDDQFSVERPDGSNFTLKIRSTKLEDSAMYFCASTQDGLNEKLFFGSGTQLSVL.

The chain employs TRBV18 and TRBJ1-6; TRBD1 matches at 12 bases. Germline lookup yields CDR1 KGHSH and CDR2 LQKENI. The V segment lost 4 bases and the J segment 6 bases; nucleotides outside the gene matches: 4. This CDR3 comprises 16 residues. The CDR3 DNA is TGTGCCAGCTCACACGGGACAGGGGGCCTTAATTCACCCCTCCACTTT. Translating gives CASSHGTGGLNSPLHF.

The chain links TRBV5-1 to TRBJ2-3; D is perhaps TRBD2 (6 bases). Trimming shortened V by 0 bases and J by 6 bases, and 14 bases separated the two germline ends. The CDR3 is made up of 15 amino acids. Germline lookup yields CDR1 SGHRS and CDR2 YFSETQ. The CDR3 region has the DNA TGCGCCAGCAGCTTGGAGGCGGGGAATTCGGATACGCAGTATTTT. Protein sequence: CASSLEAGNSDTQYF.

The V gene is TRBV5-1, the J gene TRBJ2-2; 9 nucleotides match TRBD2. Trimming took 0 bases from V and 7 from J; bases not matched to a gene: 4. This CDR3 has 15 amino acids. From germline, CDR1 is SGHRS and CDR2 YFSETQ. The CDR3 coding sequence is TGCGCCAGCAGCTTGGTAGCGGGAGACGGCGGGGAGCTGTTTTTT. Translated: CASSLVAGDGGELFF.

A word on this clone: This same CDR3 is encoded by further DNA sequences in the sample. DNA of the CDR3: TGTGCCAGCAGCCCAGCAGATACGCAGTATTTT. It is translated as CASSPADTQYF. The chain couples TRBV7-9 to TRBJ2-3; D is uncertain. Trimming left V 5 bases short and J 4 bases short, with 4 bases between. This CDR3 has 11 residues. Germline CDR1 SEHNR, CDR2 FQNEAQ (reference sequence).

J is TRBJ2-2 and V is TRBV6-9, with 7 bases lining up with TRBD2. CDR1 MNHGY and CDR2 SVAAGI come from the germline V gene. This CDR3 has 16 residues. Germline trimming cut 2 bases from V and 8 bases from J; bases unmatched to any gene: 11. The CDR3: CASSYRLGKREGELFF. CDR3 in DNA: TGTGCCAGCAGTTATCGGTTAGGGAAGCGGGAAGGGGAGCTGTTTTTT.

In nucleotides, the CDR3 is TGTGCCAGCAGCTTACACGGACTAGCGGGAGAGGCCTACGAGCAGTACTTC. This codes for CASSLHGLAGEAYEQYF. The V and J genes are TRBV5-5 and TRBJ2-7; TRBD2 aligns across 13 bases. Trimming cost V 2 bases and J 2 bases; bases outside gene matches: 7. Germline V gives CDR1 SGHKS, CDR2 YYEKEE (reference sequence). The CDR3 covers 17 residues. The full variable domain, completed using reference TRBV5-5 and TRBJ2-7, is DAGVTQSPTHLIKTRGQQVTLRCSPISGHKSVSWYQQVLGQGPQFIFQYYEKEERGRGNFPDRFSARQFPNYSSELNVNALLLGDSALYLCASSLHGLAGEAYEQYFGPGTRLTVT.

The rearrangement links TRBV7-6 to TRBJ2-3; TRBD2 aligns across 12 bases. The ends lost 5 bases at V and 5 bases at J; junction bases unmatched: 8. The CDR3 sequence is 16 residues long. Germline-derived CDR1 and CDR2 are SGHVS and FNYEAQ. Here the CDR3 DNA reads TGTGCCAGCAGCGGACCTAGCGGGAGGGTCAAAGATACGCAGTATTTT. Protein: CASSGPSGRVKDTQYF.

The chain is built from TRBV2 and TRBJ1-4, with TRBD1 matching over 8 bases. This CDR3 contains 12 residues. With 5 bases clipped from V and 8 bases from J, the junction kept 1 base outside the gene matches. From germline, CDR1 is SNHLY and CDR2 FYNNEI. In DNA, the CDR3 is TGTGCCAGCAGTAGGGACAGGGAAAAACTGTTTTTT. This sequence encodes CASSRDREKLFF.

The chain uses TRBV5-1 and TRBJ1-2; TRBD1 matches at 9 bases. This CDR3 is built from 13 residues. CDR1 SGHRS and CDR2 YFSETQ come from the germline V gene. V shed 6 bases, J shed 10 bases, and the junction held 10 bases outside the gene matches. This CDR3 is CASNPGQGLDYTF. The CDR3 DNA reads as TGCGCCAGCAATCCGGGACAGGGTCTTGACTACACCTTC.